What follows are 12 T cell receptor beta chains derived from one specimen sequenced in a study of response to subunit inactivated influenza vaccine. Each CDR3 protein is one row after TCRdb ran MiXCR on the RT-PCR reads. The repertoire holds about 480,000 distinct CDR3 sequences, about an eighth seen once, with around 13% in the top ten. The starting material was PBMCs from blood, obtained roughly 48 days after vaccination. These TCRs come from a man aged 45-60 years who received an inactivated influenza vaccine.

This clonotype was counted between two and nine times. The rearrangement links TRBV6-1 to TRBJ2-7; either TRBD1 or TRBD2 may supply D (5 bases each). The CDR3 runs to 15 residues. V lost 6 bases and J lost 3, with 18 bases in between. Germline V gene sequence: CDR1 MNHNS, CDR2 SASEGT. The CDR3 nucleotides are TGTGCCAGCAGCATTGGAGAAGGGACCAACTACGAGCAGTACTTC. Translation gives CASSIGEGTNYEQYF.

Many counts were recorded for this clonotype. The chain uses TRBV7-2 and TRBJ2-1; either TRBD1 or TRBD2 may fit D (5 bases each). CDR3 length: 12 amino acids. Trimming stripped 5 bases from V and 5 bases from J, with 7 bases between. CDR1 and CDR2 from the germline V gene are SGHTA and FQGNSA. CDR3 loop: CASSPGHNEQFF. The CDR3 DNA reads TGTGCCAGCAGCCCGGGGCACAATGAGCAGTTCTTC.

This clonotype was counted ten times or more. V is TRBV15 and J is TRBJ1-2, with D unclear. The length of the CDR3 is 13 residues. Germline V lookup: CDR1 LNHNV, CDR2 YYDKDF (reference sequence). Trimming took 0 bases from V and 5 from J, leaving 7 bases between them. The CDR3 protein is CATSREQLYGYTF. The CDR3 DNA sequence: TGTGCCACCAGCAGAGAACAGTTATATGGCTACACCTTC.

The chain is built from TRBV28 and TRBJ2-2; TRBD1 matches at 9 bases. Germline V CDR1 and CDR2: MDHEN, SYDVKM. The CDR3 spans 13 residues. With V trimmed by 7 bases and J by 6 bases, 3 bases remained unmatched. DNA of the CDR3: TGTGCCAGCAAACAGGGGGCAGCCGGGGAGCTGTTTTTT. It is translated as CASKQGAAGELFF.

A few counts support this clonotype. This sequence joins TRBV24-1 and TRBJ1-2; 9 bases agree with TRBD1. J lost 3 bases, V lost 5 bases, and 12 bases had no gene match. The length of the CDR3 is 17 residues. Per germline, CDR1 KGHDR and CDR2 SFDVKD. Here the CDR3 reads CATSASTTGTGYYGYTF. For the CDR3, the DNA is TGTGCCACCAGTGCTTCCACTACCGGGACAGGGTACTATGGCTACACCTTC.

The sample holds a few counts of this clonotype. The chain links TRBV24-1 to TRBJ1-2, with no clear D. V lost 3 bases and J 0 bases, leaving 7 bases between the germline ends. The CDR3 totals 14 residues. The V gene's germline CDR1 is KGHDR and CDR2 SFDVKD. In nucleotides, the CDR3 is TGTGCCACCAGTGATCTGGGGACTAACTATGGCTACACCTTC. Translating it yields CATSDLGTNYGYTF.

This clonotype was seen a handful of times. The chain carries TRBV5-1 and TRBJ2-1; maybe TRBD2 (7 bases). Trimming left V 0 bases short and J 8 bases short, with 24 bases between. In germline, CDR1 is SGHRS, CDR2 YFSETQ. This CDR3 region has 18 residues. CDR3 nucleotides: TGCGCCAGCAGCTTGGCGGGGGTGGGGGGGCCACGCAACCATGAGCAGTTCTTC. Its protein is CASSLAGVGGPRNHEQFF. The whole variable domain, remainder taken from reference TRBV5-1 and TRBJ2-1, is KAGVTQTPRYLIKTRGQQVTLSCSPISGHRSVSWYQQTPGQGLQFLFEYFSETQRNKGNFPGRFSGRQFSNSRSEMNVSTLELGDSALYLCASSLAGVGGPRNHEQFFGPGTRLTVL.

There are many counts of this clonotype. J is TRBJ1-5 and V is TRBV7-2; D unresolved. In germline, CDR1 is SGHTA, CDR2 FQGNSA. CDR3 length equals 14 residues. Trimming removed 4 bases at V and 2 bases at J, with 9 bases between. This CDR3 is CASSSMMGNQPQHF. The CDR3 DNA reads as TGTGCCAGCAGCTCTATGATGGGCAATCAGCCCCAGCATTTT. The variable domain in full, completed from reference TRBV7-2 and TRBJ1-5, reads GAGVSQSPSNKVTEKGKDVELRCDPISGHTALYWYRQSLGQGLEFLIYFQGNSAPDKSGLPSDRFSAERTGGSVSTLTIQRTQQEDSAVYLCASSSMMGNQPQHFGDGTRLSIL.

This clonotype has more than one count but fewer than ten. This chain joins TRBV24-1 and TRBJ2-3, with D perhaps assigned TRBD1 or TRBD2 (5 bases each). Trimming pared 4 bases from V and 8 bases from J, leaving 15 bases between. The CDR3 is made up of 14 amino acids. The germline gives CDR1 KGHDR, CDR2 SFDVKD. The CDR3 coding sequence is TGTGCCACCAGTGAACTCGACCCTGGGGGTACGCAGTATTTT. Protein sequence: CATSELDPGGTQYF.

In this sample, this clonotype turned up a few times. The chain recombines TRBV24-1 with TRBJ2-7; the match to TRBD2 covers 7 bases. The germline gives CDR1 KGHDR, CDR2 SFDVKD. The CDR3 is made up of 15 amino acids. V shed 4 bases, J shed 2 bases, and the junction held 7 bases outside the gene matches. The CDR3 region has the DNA TGTGCCACCAGTGACCCTACGGGGGGACCCTACGAGCAGTACTTC. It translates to CATSDPTGGPYEQYF.

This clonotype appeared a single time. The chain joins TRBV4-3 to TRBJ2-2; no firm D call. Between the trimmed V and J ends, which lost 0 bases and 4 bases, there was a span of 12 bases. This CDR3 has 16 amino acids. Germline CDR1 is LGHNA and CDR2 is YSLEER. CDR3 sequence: CASSQDIRRLTGELFF. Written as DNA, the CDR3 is TGCGCCAGCAGCCAAGATATCCGACGGCTCACCGGGGAGCTGTTTTTT.

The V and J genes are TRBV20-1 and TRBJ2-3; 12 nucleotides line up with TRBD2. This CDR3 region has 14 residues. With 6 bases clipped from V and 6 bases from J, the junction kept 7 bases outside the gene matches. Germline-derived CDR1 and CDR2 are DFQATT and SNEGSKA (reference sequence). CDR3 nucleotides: TGCAGTGCCGGACTAGCGGGATACTCCGATACGCAGTATTTT. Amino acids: CSAGLAGYSDTQYF.